The TCR beta chain under discussion was sequenced for a study of intratumoral heterogeneity in liver cancer. TCRdb keeps only in-frame clones here, not all; method: immunoSEQ multiplex PCR. The sample consists of about 20,000 clones, around 78% of them appearing once. This CDR3 is built from 13 residues. The V gene end was trimmed by 6 bases and the J gene end by 6 bases; junction bases not matched to a gene: 4. The germline V gene encodes CDR1 MNHNY and CDR2 SVGAGI (reference sequence). This TCR was sampled from a woman in her seventies with hepatocellular carcinoma. The chain combines TRBV6-6 with TRBJ1-1, with 10 bases identical to TRBD1. This sample comprised tumor-adjacent normal tissue, obtained before any cancer treatment. Here the CDR3 reads CASSTDRGSEAFF. For the CDR3, the DNA is TGTGCCAGCAGCACGGACAGGGGGTCTGAAGCTTTCTTT.